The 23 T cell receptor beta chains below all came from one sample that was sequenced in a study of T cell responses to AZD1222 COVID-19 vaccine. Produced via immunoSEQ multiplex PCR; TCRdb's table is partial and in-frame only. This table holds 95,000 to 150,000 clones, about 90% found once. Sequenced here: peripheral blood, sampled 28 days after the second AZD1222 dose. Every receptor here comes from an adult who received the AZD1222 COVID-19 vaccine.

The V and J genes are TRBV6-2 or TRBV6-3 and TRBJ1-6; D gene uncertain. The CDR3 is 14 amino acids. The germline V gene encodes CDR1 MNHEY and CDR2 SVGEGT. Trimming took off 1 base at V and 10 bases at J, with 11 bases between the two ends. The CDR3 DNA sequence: TGTGCCAGCAGTTACTTGGCCGGTGGATCACCCCTCCACTTT. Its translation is CASSYLAGGSPLHF.

CDR3 nucleotides: TGTGCCAGCAGCTTAGGAGGGACAGGGGGCTACGAGCAGTACTTC. It encodes CASSLGGTGGYEQYF. V is TRBV11-3 and J is TRBJ2-7; 11 bases are shared with TRBD1. CDR3 length: 15 amino acids. V was pared by 1 base and J by 3 bases, with 2 bases of the junction left unmatched. Germline values: CDR1 SGHNT, CDR2 YENEEA.

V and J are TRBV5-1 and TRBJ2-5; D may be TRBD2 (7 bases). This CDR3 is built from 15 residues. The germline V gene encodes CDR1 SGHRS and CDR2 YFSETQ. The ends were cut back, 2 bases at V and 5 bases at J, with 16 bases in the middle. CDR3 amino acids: CASSFGAGAGETQYF. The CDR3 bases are TGCGCCAGCAGCTTCGGTGCGGGGGCGGGGGAGACCCAGTACTTC. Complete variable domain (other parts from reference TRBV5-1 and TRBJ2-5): KAGVTQTPRYLIKTRGQQVTLSCSPISGHRSVSWYQQTPGQGLQFLFEYFSETQRNKGNFPGRFSGRQFSNSRSEMNVSTLELGDSALYLCASSFGAGAGETQYFGPGTRLLVL.

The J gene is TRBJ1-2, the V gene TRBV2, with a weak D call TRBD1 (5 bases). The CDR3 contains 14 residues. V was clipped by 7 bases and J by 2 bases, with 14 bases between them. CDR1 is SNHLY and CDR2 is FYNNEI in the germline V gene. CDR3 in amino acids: CASTRTGLNYGYTF. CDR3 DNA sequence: TGTGCCAGCACCCGTACAGGACTAAACTATGGCTACACCTTC. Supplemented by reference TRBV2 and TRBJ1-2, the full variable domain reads EPEVTQTPSHQVTQMGQEVILRCVPISNHLYFYWYRQILGQKVEFLVSFYNNEISEKSEIFDDQFSVERPDGSNFTLKIRSTKLEDSAMYFCASTRTGLNYGYTFGSGTRLTVV.

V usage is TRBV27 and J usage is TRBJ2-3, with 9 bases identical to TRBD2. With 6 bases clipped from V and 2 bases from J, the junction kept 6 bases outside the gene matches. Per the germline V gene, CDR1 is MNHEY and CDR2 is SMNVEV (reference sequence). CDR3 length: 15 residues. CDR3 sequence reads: CASSPKREDTDTQYF. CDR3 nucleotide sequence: TGTGCCAGCAGCCCTAAGCGGGAGGACACAGATACGCAGTATTTT.

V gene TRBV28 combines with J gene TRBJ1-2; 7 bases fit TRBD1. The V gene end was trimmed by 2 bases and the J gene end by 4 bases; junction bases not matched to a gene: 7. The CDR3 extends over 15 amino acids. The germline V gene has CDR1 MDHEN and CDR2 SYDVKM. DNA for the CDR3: TGTGCCAGCAGTTTACCCCCGGGACAGAGCTATGGCTACACCTTC. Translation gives CASSLPPGQSYGYTF.

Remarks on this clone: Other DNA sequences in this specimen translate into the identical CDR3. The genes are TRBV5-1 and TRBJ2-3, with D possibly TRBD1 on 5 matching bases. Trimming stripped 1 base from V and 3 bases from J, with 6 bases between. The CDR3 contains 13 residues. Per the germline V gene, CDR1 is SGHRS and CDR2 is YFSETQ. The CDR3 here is CASSLPGTDTQYF. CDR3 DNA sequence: TGCGCCAGCAGCTTGCCAGGGACAGATACGCAGTATTTT. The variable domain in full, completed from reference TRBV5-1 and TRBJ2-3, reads KAGVTQTPRYLIKTRGQQVTLSCSPISGHRSVSWYQQTPGQGLQFLFEYFSETQRNKGNFPGRFSGRQFSNSRSEMNVSTLELGDSALYLCASSLPGTDTQYFGPGTRLTVL.

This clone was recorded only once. CDR3 coding DNA: TGTGCCAGCATCGTCGCGGAGGGCCGTTACAATGAGCAGTTCTTC. It codes for CASIVAEGRYNEQFF. The rearrangement links TRBV27 to TRBJ2-1; tentatively, D is TRBD2 (6 bases). The CDR3 covers 15 residues. The germline gives CDR1 MNHEY, CDR2 SMNVEV (reference sequence). Trimming took 7 bases from V and 4 from J, leaving 17 bases between them.

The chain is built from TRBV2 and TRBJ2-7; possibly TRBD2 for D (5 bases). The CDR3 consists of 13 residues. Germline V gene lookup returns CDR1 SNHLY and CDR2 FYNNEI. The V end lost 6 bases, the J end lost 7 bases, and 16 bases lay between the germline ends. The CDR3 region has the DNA TGTGCCAGCAGCTTAACCTCACCGGGGGAGCAGTACTTC. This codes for CASSLTSPGEQYF.

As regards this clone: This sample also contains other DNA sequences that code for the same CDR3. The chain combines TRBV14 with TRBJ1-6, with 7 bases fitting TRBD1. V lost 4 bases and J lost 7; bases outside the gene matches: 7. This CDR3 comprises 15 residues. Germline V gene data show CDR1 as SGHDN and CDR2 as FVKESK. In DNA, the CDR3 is TGTGCCAGCAGCCCTACGACAGGGAGAAATTCACCCCTCCACTTT. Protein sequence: CASSPTTGRNSPLHF.

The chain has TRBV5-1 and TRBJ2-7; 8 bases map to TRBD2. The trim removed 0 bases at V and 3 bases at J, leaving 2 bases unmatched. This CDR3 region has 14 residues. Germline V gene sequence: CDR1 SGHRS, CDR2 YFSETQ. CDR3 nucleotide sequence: TGCGCCAGCAGCTTGGCGGGAGGGGACTACGAGCAGTACTTC. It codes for CASSLAGGDYEQYF. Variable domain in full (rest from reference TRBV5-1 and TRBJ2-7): KAGVTQTPRYLIKTRGQQVTLSCSPISGHRSVSWYQQTPGQGLQFLFEYFSETQRNKGNFPGRFSGRQFSNSRSEMNVSTLELGDSALYLCASSLAGGDYEQYFGPGTRLTVT.

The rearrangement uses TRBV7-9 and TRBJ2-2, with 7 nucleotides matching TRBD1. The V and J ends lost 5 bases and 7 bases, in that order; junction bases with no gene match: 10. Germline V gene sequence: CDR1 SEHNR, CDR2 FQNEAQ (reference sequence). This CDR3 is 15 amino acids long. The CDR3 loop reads CASSPDRVEGGELFF. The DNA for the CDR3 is TGTGCCAGCAGCCCCGACAGGGTTGAGGGCGGGGAGCTGTTTTTT.

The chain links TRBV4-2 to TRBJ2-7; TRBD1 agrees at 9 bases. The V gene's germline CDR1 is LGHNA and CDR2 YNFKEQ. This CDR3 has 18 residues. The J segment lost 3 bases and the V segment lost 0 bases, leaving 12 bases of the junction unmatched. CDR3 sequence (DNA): TGTGCCAGCAGCCAAGATAGGGGTCAAGGGACAGGGAGCTACGAGCAGTACTTC. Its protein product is CASSQDRGQGTGSYEQYF.

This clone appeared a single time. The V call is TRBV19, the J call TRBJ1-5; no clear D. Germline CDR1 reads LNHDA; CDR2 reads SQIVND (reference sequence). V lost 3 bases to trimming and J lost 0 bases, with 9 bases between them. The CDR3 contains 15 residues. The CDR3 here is CASSMAGYSNQPQHF. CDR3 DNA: TGTGCCAGTAGTATGGCTGGTTATAGCAATCAGCCCCAGCATTTT.

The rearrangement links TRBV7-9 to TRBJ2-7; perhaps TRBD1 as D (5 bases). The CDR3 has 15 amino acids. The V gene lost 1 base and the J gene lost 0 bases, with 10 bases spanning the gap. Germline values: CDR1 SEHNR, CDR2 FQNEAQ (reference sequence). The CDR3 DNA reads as TGTGCCAGCAGCTTAGTTCCAGACAGCTCCTACGAGCAGTACTTC. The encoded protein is CASSLVPDSSYEQYF.

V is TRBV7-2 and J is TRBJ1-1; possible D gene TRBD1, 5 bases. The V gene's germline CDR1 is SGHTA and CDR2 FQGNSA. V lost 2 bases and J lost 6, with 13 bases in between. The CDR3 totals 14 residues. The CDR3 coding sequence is TGTGCCAGCAGCTTATGGGGCAGGGAGGCTGAAGCTTTCTTT. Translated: CASSLWGREAEAFF.

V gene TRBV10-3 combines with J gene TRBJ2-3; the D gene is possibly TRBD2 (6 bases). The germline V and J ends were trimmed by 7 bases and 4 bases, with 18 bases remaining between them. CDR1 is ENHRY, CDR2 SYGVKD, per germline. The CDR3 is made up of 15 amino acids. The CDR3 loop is CAIKGTWEIADTQYF. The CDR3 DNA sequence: TGTGCCATCAAGGGGACTTGGGAGATCGCAGATACGCAGTATTTT.

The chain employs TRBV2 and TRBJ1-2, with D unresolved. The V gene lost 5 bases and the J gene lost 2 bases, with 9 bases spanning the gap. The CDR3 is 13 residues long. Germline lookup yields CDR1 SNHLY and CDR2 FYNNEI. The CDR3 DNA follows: TGTGCCAGCAGTATGGAGAGCAACTATGGCTACACCTTC. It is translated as CASSMESNYGYTF.

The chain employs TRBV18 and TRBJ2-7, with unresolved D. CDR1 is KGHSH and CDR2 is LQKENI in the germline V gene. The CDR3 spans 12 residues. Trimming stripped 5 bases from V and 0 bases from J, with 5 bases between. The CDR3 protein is CASSFGSYEQYF. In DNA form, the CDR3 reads TGTGCCAGCTCATTTGGCTCCTACGAGCAGTACTTC.

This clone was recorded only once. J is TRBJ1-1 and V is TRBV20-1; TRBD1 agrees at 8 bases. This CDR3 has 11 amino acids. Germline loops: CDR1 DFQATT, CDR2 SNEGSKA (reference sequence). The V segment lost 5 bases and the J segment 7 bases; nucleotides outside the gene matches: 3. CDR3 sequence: CSARQGFEAFF. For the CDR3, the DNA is TGCAGTGCTCGACAGGGGTTTGAAGCTTTCTTT.

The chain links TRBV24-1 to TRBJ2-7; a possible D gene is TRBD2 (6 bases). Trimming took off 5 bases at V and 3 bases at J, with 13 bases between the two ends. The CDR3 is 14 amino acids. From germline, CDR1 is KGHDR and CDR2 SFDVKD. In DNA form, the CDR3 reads TGTGCCACCAGTGCGGCGGGATCAAGCTACGAGCAGTACTTC. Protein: CATSAAGSSYEQYF.

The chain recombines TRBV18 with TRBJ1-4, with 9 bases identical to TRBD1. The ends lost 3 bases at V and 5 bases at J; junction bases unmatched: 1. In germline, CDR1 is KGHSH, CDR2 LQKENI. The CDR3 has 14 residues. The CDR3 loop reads CASSPDRGNEKLFF. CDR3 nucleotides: TGTGCCAGCTCACCGGACAGGGGAAATGAAAAACTGTTTTTT.

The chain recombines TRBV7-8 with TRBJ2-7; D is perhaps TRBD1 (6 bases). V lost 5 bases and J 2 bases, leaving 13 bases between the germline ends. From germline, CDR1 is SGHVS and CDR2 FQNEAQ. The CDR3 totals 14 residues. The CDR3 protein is CASSLRDNTYEQYF. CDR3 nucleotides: TGTGCCAGCAGCCTCCGGGACAACACCTACGAGCAGTACTTC.